This entry is about one T cell receptor (beta chain). Its antigen is unknown. The sample comes from a study of T cell responses to AZD1222 COVID-19 vaccine. Study observations and caveats: Regions 160-218 and 743-854 held dominance among vaccine-associated CD4 TCRs, which spanned spike.

The repertoire was sequenced with immunoSEQ multiplex PCR; TCRdb's copy has only in-frame clones and lacks some. The data contain around 130,000 clones, under 95% of them singletons. The TCR comes from an adult who received the MenACWY meningococcal vaccine as a control. Specimen: peripheral blood, collected 28 days after the second dose of the MenACWY control vaccine.

CDR3 in DNA: TGTGCCAGTGGCACAACAGGGAACTACGAGCAGTACTTC. Encoded protein: CASGTTGNYEQYF. The rearrangement links TRBV19 to TRBJ2-7; a possible D gene is TRBD1 (6 bases). Trimming took 8 bases from V and 3 from J, leaving 14 bases between them. Germline V gene lookup returns CDR1 LNHDA and CDR2 SQIVND (reference sequence). CDR3 length equals 13 residues. Combining the CDR3 with reference TRBV19 and TRBJ2-7 gives the whole variable domain DGGITQSPKYLFRKEGQNVTLSCEQNLNHDAMYWYRQDPGQGLRLIYYSQIVNDFQKGDIAEGYSVSREKKESFPLTVTSAQKNPTAFYLCASGTTGNYEQYFGPGTRLTVT.